The sequence of this TCR beta chain was determined in a study of radiotherapy plus CTLA-4 blockade in lung cancer. CDR1 is KGHSH, CDR2 LQKENI, per germline. Trimming shortened V by 6 bases and J by 1 base, and 15 bases separated the two germline ends. The CDR3 spans 15 residues. TCRdb keeps only in-frame clones here, not all; method: immunoSEQ multiplex PCR. The data contain 40,000 or so clones, roughly 85% of them singletons. Here the sequenced sample was peripheral blood, taken from a patient treated with radiotherapy plus ipilimumab. The receptor was derived from a human donor with non-small cell lung cancer whose response to radiotherapy plus ipilimumab could not be evaluated. The V and J genes are TRBV18 and TRBJ1-1; maybe TRBD1 (6 bases). CDR3 sequence: CASSRRQEQNTEAFF. CDR3 DNA sequence: TGTGCCAGCTCCCGCCGACAGGAACAGAACACTGAAGCTTTCTTT.